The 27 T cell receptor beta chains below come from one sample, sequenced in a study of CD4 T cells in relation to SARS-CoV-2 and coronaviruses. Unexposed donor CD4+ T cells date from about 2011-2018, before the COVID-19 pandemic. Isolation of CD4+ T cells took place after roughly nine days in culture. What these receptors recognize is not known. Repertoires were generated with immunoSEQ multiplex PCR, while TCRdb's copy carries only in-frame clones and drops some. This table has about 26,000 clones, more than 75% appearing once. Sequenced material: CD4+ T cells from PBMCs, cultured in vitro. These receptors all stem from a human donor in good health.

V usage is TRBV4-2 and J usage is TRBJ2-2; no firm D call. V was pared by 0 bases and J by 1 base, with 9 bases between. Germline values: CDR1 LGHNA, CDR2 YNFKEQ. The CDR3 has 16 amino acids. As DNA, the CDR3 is TGTGCCAGCAGCCAAGACCCGGAACAGAACACCGGGGAGCTGTTTTTT. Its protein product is CASSQDPEQNTGELFF.

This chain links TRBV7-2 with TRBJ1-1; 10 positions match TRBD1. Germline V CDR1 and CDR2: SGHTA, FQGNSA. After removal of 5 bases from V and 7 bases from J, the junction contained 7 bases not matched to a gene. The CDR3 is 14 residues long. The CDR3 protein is CASSPDRGRDEAFF. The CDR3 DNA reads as TGTGCCAGCAGCCCCGACAGGGGGCGAGATGAAGCTTTCTTT.

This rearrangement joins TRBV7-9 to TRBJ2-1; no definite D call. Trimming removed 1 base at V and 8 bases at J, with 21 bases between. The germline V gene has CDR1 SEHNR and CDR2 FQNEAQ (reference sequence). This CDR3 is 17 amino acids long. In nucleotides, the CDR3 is TGTGCCAGCAGCTTAGGGCAACTCGACCCCCCGGTCGATGAGCAGTTCTTC. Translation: CASSLGQLDPPVDEQFF.

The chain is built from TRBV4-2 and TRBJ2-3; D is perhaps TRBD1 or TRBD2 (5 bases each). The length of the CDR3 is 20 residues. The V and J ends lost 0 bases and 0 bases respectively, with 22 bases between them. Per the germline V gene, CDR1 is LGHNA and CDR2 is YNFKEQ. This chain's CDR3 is CASSQDRPRGTFRSTDTQYF. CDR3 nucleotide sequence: TGTGCCAGCAGCCAAGATAGGCCTCGTGGGACCTTCCGCAGCACAGATACGCAGTATTTT.

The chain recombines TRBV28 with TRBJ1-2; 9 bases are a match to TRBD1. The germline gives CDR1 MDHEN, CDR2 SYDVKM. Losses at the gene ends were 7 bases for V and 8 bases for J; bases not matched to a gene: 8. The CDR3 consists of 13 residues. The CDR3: CASNLGTGNGYTF. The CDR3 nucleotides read TGTGCCAGCAACCTCGGGACAGGGAACGGCTACACCTTC.

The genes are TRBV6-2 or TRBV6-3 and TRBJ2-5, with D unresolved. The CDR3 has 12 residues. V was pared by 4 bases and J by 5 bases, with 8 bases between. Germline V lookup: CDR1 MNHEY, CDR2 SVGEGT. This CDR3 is CASSFFQETQYF. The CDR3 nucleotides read TGTGCCAGCAGTTTCTTTCAGGAGACCCAGTACTTC.

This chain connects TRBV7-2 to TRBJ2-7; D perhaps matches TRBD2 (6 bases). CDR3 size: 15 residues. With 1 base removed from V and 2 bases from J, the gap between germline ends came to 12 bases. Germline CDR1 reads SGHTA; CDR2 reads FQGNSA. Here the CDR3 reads CASSLDGGIPYEQYF. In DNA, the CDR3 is TGTGCCAGCAGCTTAGACGGCGGGATCCCCTACGAGCAGTACTTC.

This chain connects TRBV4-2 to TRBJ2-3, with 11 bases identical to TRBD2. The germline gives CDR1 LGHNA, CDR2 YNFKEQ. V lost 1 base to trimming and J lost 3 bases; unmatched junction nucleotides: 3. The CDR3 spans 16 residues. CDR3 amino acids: CASSQVLAGGTDTQYF. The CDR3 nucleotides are TGTGCCAGCAGCCAAGTTCTAGCGGGAGGAACAGATACGCAGTATTTT.

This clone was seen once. The CDR3 DNA follows: TGTGCCAGCCTCTCCGAGGGAGGCAGGGTAGATACGCAGTATTTT. Amino acid sequence: CASLSEGGRVDTQYF. This rearrangement joins TRBV7-2 to TRBJ2-3; D is possibly TRBD2 (6 bases). Germline CDR1 SGHTA, CDR2 FQGNSA. The CDR3 runs to 15 residues. Trimming pared 8 bases from V and 5 bases from J, leaving 20 bases between. Based on the CDR3 plus reference TRBV7-2 and TRBJ2-3, the full variable domain is GAGVSQSPSNKVTEKGKDVELRCDPISGHTALYWYRQSLGQGLEFLIYFQGNSAPDKSGLPSDRFSAERTGGSVSTLTIQRTQQEDSAVYLCASLSEGGRVDTQYFGPGTRLTVL.

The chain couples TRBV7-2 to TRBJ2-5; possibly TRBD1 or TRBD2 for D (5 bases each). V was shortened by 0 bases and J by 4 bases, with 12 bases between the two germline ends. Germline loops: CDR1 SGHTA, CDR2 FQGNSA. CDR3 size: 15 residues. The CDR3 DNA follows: TGTGCCAGCAGCTTAGCGGTCTCGGGGCTAGAGACCCAGTACTTC. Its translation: CASSLAVSGLETQYF.

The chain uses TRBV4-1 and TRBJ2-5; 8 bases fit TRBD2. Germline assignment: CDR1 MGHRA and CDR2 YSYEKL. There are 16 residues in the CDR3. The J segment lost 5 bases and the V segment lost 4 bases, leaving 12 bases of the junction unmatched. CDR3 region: CASSPGAGGGWETQYF. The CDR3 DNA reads TGCGCCAGCAGCCCGGGGGCGGGGGGCGGATGGGAGACCCAGTACTTC.

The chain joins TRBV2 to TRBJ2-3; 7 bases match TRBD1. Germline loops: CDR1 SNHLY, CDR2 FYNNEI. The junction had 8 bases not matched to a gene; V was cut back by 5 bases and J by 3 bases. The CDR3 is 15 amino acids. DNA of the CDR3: TGTGCCAGCAGTTGGGCGGCAGGGGGTACAGATACGCAGTATTTT. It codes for CASSWAAGGTDTQYF.

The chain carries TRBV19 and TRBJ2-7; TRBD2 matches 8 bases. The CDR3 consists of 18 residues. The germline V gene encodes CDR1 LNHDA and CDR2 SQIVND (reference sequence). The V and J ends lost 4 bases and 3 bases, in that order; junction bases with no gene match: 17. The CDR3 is CASSTLRASGGLLYEQYF. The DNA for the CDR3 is TGTGCCAGTAGTACCCTTAGGGCGAGCGGGGGCCTACTCTACGAGCAGTACTTC.

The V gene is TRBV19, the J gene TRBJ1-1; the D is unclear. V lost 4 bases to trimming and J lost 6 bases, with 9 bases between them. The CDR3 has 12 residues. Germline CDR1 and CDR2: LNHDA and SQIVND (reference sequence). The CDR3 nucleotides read TGTGCCAGTAGTACAAGCGGACCTGAAGCTTTCTTT. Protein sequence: CASSTSGPEAFF.

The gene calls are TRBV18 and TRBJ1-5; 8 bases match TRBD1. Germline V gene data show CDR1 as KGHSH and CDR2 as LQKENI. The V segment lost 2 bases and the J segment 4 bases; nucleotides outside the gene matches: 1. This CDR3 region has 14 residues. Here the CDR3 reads CASSPRQGNQPQHF. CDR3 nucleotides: TGTGCCAGCTCACCAAGACAGGGGAATCAGCCCCAGCATTTT.

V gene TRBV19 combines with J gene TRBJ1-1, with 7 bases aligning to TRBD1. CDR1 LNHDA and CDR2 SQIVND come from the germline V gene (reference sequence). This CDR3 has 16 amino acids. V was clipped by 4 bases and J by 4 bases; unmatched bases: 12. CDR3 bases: TGTGCCAGTAGTAATCCTTATAGGGGGCGTATCACTGAAGCTTTCTTT. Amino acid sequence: CASSNPYRGRITEAFF.

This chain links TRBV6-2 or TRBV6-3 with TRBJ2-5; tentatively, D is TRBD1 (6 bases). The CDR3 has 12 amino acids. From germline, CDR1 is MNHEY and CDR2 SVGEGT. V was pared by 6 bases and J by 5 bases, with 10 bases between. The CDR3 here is CASSPGAETQYF. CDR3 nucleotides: TGTGCCAGCAGCCCAGGGGCGGAGACCCAGTACTTC.

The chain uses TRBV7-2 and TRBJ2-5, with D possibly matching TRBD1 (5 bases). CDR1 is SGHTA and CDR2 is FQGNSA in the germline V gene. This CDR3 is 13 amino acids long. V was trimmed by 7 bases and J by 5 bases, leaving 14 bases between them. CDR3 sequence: CASKTATKETQYF. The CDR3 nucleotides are TGTGCCAGCAAGACAGCCACGAAGGAGACCCAGTACTTC. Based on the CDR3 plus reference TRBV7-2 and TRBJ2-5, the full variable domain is GAGVSQSPSNKVTEKGKDVELRCDPISGHTALYWYRQSLGQGLEFLIYFQGNSAPDKSGLPSDRFSAERTGGSVSTLTIQRTQQEDSAVYLCASKTATKETQYFGPGTRLLVL.

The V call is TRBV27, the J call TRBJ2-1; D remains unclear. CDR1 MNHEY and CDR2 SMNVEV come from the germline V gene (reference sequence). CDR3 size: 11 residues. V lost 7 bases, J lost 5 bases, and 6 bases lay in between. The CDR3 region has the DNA TGTGCCAGCACCTGGGACAATGAGCAGTTCTTC. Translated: CASTWDNEQFF.

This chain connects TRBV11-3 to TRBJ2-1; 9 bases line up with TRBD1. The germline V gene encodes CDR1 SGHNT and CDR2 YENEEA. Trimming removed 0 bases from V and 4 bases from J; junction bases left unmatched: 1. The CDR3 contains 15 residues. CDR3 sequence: CASSLEQGAYNEQFF. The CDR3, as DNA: TGTGCCAGCAGCTTAGAACAGGGGGCTTACAATGAGCAGTTCTTC. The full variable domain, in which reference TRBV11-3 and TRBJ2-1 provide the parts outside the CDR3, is EAGVVQSPRYKIIEKKQPVAFWCNPISGHNTLYWYLQNLGQGPELLIRYENEEAVDDSQLPKDRFSAERLKGVDSTLKIQPAELGDSAVYLCASSLEQGAYNEQFFGPGTRLTVL.

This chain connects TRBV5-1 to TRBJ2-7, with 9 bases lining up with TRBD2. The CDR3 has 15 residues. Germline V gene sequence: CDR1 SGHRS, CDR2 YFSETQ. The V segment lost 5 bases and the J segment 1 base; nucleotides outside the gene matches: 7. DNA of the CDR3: TGCGCCAGCAGTTTCGAGACTAGCGGATCCTACGAGCAGTACTTC. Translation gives CASSFETSGSYEQYF.

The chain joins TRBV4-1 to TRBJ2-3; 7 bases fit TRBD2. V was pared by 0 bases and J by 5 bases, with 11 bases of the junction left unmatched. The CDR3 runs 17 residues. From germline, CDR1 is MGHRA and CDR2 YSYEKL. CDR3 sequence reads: CASSQETPGRAEDTQYF. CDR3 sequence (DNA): TGCGCCAGCAGCCAAGAAACCCCGGGGAGGGCCGAAGATACGCAGTATTTT.

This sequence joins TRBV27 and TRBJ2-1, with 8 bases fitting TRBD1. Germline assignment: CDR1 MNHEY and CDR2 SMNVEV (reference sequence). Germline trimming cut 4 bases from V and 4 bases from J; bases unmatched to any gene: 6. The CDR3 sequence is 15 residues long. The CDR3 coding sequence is TGTGCCAGCAGTTCTCGGACAGGGATATACAATGAGCAGTTCTTC. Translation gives CASSSRTGIYNEQFF.

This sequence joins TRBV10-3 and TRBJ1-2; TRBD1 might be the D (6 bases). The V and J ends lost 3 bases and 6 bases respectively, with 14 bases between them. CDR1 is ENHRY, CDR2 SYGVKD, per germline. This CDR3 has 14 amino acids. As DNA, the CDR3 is TGTGCCATCAGTGATCCGAGGAGGGGGGATGGCTACACCTTC. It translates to CAISDPRRGDGYTF.

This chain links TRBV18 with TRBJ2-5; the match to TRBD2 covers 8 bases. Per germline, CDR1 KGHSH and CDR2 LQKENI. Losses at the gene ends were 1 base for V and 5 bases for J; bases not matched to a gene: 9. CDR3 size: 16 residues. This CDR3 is CASSPRASGGGETQYF. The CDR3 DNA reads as TGTGCCAGCTCACCACGCGCTTCTGGCGGGGGGGAGACCCAGTACTTC.

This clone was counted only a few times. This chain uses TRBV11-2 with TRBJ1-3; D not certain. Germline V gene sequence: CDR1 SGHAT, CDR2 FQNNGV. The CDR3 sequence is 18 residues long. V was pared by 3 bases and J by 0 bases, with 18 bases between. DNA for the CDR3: TGTGCCAGCAGCTTGCTAGCCGGCAGGTCCTCCTCTGGAAACACCATATATTTT. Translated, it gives CASSLLAGRSSSGNTIYF.

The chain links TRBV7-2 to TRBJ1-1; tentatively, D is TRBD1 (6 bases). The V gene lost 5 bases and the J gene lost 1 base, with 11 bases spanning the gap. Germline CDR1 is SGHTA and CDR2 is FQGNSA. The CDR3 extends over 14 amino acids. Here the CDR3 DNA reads TGTGCCAGCAGCCCCGGACAGTCGAACACTGAAGCTTTCTTT. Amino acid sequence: CASSPGQSNTEAFF.